These T cell receptor beta chains were read from a single sample in a study of tumor-infiltrating lymphocytes in localized non-small cell lung cancer. Assay: immunoSEQ multiplex PCR; the TCRdb copy retains only in-frame clones and omits some. The sample lists tens of thousands of clones, around 64% occurring once. Sequencing used lung tumor tissue. Receptors were obtained from a human donor with non-small cell lung cancer. Each CDR3 is given with its conserved first and last residue. D genes are given only for firm matches.

TRBV2	.	CASSYREDSYEQYF
TRBV5-6	.	CASQFDREAGELFF
TRBV19	TRBD2	CASSPGLAFEQYF
TRBV27	TRBD2	CASSLALAGSYEQYF
TRBV2	.	CASNALLSGLGYTF
TRBV19	.	CASSIPRGIGSDEQYF
TRBV14	TRBD2	CASSSRPGGYYEQYF
TRBV5-6	.	CASSSVRGREGFNQPQHF
TRBV4-1	.	CASSRGEGEKLFF
TRBV5-1	.	CASSQGSTDTQYF
TRBV5-1	TRBD1	CASRTGGTGDEQYF
TRBV5-4	.	CASSFQATDTQYF
TRBV6-5	TRBD2	CATRGAGGLNNEQFF
TRBV7-9	TRBD1	CASSASGTGAAIYGYTF
TRBV5-1	.	CASSYGTIGNEQFF
TRBV11-3	.	CASSLVRGNNEQFF
TRBV6-1	.	CASSADRYGYTF
TRBV5-6	TRBD2	CASSAIAGEGDTQYF
TRBV6-5	.	CASSYGGATDTQYF
TRBV10-3	.	CAISESVGTNEQFF
TRBV6-1	.	CASSEISIKRQPQHF
TRBV2	.	CASSPLLGETWEQYF
TRBV7-2	.	CASSLPRVGETQYF
TRBV2	.	CASSERPGGGPDTQYF
TRBV5-4	.	CASSRDRANTGELFF
TRBV6-5	.	CASSYRVSLVGAFF
TRBV15	TRBD2	CATSREALAATDTQYF
TRBV18	TRBD1	CASSSGQASEAFF
TRBV7-8	TRBD1	CASSRDRDQPQHF
TRBV7-9	.	CASSLGSLEAFF